Listed here are 6 T cell receptor beta chains from one sample, sequenced in a study of T cell responses to AZD1222 COVID-19 vaccine. Data came from immunoSEQ multiplex PCR; TCRdb stores just in-frame clones and leaves some out. The sample contains about 120,000 clones, 94% of which appear only once. Here the sequenced sample was peripheral blood, taken 28 days after the second AZD1222 dose. The receptors stem from an adult who received the AZD1222 COVID-19 vaccine.

This clone was seen just once. The chain carries TRBV7-9 and TRBJ2-5, with 12 bases matching TRBD2. The germline gives CDR1 SEHNR, CDR2 FQNEAQ (reference sequence). The CDR3 runs to 18 residues. V lost 1 base to trimming and J lost 0 bases; unmatched junction nucleotides: 6. This CDR3 reads CASSLGGGTSGYQETQYF. In nucleotides, the CDR3 is TGTGCCAGCAGCTTAGGAGGGGGGACTAGCGGGTACCAAGAGACCCAGTACTTC.

The chain joins TRBV5-8 to TRBJ2-7; TRBD1 matches 8 bases. The germline V gene encodes CDR1 SGHTS and CDR2 YDEGEE. CDR3 length: 14 residues. V trimming: 0 bases; J trimming: 3 bases; junction bases outside the gene matches: 2. The CDR3 DNA is TGTGCCAGCAGCTTGGTAACAGGGGGCTACGAGCAGTACTTC. This sequence encodes CASSLVTGGYEQYF.

V and J are TRBV11-2 and TRBJ1-6, with D possibly TRBD1 on 5 matching bases. This CDR3 comprises 16 residues. Trimming left V 6 bases short and J 0 bases short, with 12 bases between. Germline V CDR1 and CDR2: SGHAT, FQNNGV. The CDR3 region is CASRQLQGSYNSPLHF. In DNA form, the CDR3 reads TGTGCCAGCAGGCAACTTCAGGGCTCCTATAATTCACCCCTCCACTTT.

J is TRBJ2-3 and V is TRBV19, with 9 bases aligning to TRBD1. The V and J ends lost 9 bases and 14 bases, in that order; junction bases with no gene match: 3. CDR1 and CDR2 (germline): LNHDA, SQIVND (reference sequence). The CDR3 has 9 residues. The CDR3 bases are TGTGCCAGCGGGACAGGGCCGTATTTT. It is translated as CASGTGPYF.

This sequence joins TRBV27 and TRBJ2-7; possibly TRBD2 for D (6 bases). V lost 3 bases and J 4 bases, leaving 10 bases between the germline ends. Germline values: CDR1 MNHEY, CDR2 SMNVEV (reference sequence). This CDR3 comprises 13 residues. The CDR3 loop reads CASSFGTLYEQYF. The CDR3 coding sequence is TGTGCCAGCAGTTTCGGGACTCTTTACGAGCAGTACTTC.

CDR3 in DNA: TGCGCCAGCAGCTTGAGTGGCTACAATGAGCAGTTCTTC. This sequence encodes CASSLSGYNEQFF. The genes are TRBV5-1 and TRBJ2-1, with D uncertain. Germline values: CDR1 SGHRS, CDR2 YFSETQ. The CDR3 totals 13 residues. V was trimmed by 1 base and J by 3 bases, leaving 5 bases between them.